This T cell receptor beta chain was identified during a study of shared clonotypes between healthy human individuals. The naive CD8 population came from CD45RO-negative cells selected for CCR7, without terminally differentiated effector memory CD45RA+ cells. The donor population consisted of healthy HIV-negative adults with no recent acute infections or vaccinations. Data came from immunoSEQ multiplex PCR; TCRdb stores just in-frame clones and leaves some out. In the table there are approximately 2,200,000 clones, under 95% of which are singletons. Germline CDR1 is SEHNR and CDR2 is FQNEAQ (reference sequence). Trimming at V came to 2 bases and at J to 2 bases, leaving 3 bases not matched to a gene. The CDR3 totals 15 residues.

J is TRBJ2-7 and V is TRBV7-9; 10 positions match TRBD1. Sequenced: naive CD8+ T cells from PBMCs. This TCR derives from a man between 18 and 29 years old in good health. Some clones in this sample may be carry-over from other donors' samples. CDR3 protein: CASSLWDRGAYEQYF. In nucleotides, the CDR3 is TGTGCCAGCAGCTTATGGGACAGGGGAGCCTACGAGCAGTACTTC.